The next 6 T cell receptor beta chains were all read from a single sample in a study of T-cell reconstitution after alpha-beta-depleted transplantation in children listed by TCRdb under 2016. Libraries were constructed by PCR. The sequencer was an Illumina HiSeq 2500. TCR library preparation used molecular barcoding, with unique molecular identifiers applied to normalize quantification of the TCRbeta repertoire. TCRdb applied fastp at Q25 and MiXCR to the public reads, then kept only in-frame beta chains. Rows with a matching CDR3 protein are joined into one entry that keeps the most common DNA and genes. The sample has about 32,000 distinct CDR3 sequences on record, over 6.5% of them singletons. Of the sample, under 30% is held by the ten largest clones. Antigens of these TCRs are unknown. The sample's time point, from its label and the paper: day 60 (about 2 months) after transplantation. The sample's treatment or condition, from its label and the paper: allogeneic hematopoietic cell transplantation with graft depleted of TCRalphabeta T cells and CD19 B cells.

General findings and caveats noted by the study authors: The apparently early alphabetaT-cell count recovery about two months after transplant was reportedly dependent on only several hundred rapidly expanded clones derived from non-depleted graft cells.

The sample was peripheral blood, taken 60 days after TCRalphabeta/CD19-depleted stem cell transplant. The receptors were gathered from a child under two years old who had a stem cell transplant for acute myeloid leukemia, so the T cells may come from the graft donor.

Many counts were recorded for this clonotype. The chain joins TRBV13 to TRBJ2-1; 7 bases align to TRBD2. V trimming: 7 bases; J trimming: 4 bases; junction bases outside the gene matches: 7. The CDR3 is made up of 14 amino acids. CDR1 PRHDT and CDR2 FYEKMQ come from the germline V gene (reference sequence). This CDR3 is CASTLGGGYNEQFF. In nucleotides, the CDR3 is TGTGCCAGCACCTTGGGCGGGGGATACAATGAGCAGTTCTTC.

This clonotype occurred many times. Here the CDR3 reads CASSQDRGNQPQHF. The DNA for the CDR3 is TGCGCCAGCAGCCAGGACAGGGGCAATCAGCCCCAGCATTTT. The chain combines TRBV4-1 with TRBJ1-5; TRBD1 matches 8 bases. Germline-derived CDR1 and CDR2 are MGHRA and YSYEKL. V lost 3 bases, J lost 2 bases, and 0 bases stayed unmatched. CDR3 length equals 14 residues.

At least ten counts were recorded for this clonotype. The chain couples TRBV12-3 or TRBV12-4 to TRBJ1-5; no firm D call. The V end was cut by 0 bases, the J end by 7 bases, with 7 bases between. The CDR3 spans 13 residues. This CDR3 reads CASSLAGWQPQHF. CDR3 coding DNA: TGTGCCAGCAGTTTAGCAGGTTGGCAGCCCCAGCATTTT.

This clonotype was seen many times. V usage is TRBV6-5 and J usage is TRBJ2-3, with D unclear. Germline CDR1 MNHEY, CDR2 SVGAGI. Trimming removed 0 bases from V and 5 bases from J, with 9 bases in between. The CDR3 covers 14 residues. CDR3 DNA sequence: TGTGCCAGCAGTTACTCGGCCTTTGTAGATACGCAGTATTTT. Translation gives CASSYSAFVDTQYF.

In its sample, this clonotype was seen many times. The gene calls are TRBV9 and TRBJ2-7, with 8 bases identical to TRBD1. Germline V gene sequence: CDR1 SGDLS, CDR2 YYNGEE. The CDR3 covers 14 residues. V was clipped by 4 bases and J by 4 bases; unmatched bases: 7. The CDR3 loop reads CASSSDRGRYEQYF. Here the CDR3 DNA reads TGTGCCAGCAGCTCTGACAGGGGACGGTACGAGCAGTACTTC.

In its sample, this clonotype was seen many times. J is TRBJ2-2 and V is TRBV24-1; possible D gene TRBD1, 6 bases. The CDR3 runs 14 residues. The germline gives CDR1 KGHDR, CDR2 SFDVKD. V was trimmed by 9 bases and J by 0 bases, leaving 10 bases between them. CDR3 sequence (DNA): TGTGCCACCGGACAGTACGCGAACACCGGGGAGCTGTTTTTT. Its protein is CATGQYANTGELFF.